The rows below give T cell receptor beta chains drawn from one sample of a study of neurological immune-mediated disorders. TCRdb re-called the 5' RACE reads through MiXCR, storing one row per CDR3 protein. The sample has some 80,000 distinct CDR3 sequences, 3.5% to 5.5% seen once. Sample: PBMCs. Source of these receptors: an older woman with multiple sclerosis. Both conserved end residues are part of each CDR3. The D gene is left open where the match is weak. Not all rows give a size; the values are once, few, many and, for expanded clones, a class.

many	TRBV20-1	TRBJ2-1	TRBD1	TGCAGTGCTCAACCCCCCACAGGGGGCGCCTACAATGAGCAGTTCTTC	CSAQPPTGGAYNEQFF
many	TRBV9	TRBJ2-5	TRBD1	TGTGCCAGCAGCCCTGGGACAGGCGTGGAGACCCAGTACTTC	CASSPGTGVETQYF
many	TRBV27	TRBJ1-2	NA	TGTGCCAGCAGTTCCTGGGGGTTGTATGGCTACACCTTC	CASSSWGLYGYTF
few	TRBV20-1	TRBJ2-7	NA	TGCAGTAAGGGTCAGACTAACTACGAGCAGTACTTC	CSKGQTNYEQYF
many	TRBV3-1	TRBJ2-5	NA	TGTGCCAGCAGCCATTTGGGGGTAGAAGAGACCCAGTACTTC	CASSHLGVEETQYF
many	TRBV20-1	TRBJ2-7	TRBD2	TGCAGTGCAACGCCTGGCGGGGGCGAGCAGTACTTC	CSATPGGGEQYF
many	TRBV12-3/TRBV12-4	TRBJ1-1	NA	TGTGCCAGCACTTCCACGCGCCCTCGGAACACTGAAGCTTTCTTT	CASTSTRPRNTEAFF
many	TRBV3-1	TRBJ2-5	NA	TGTGCCAGCAGCCACCGTGGGGGGCCCGAAGAGACCCAGTACTTC	CASSHRGGPEETQYF
many	TRBV4-1	TRBJ2-3	TRBD2	TGCGCCAGCAGCCAAGGGGAGCGGGGGGGCGATGATACGCAGTATTTT	CASSQGERGGDDTQYF
many	TRBV20-1	TRBJ1-1	NA	TGCAGTGCTAGAAAACTGGGGGAGAACACTGAAGCTTTCTTT	CSARKLGENTEAFF
many	TRBV3-1	TRBJ1-1	NA	TGTGCCAGCAGCCTAGGGCGACGAACTGAAGCTTTCTTT	CASSLGRRTEAFF
many	TRBV14	TRBJ2-2	TRBD2	TGTGCCAGCAGCCCCCTAGCGGGGGGAACCGGGGAGCTGTTTTTT	CASSPLAGGTGELFF
many	TRBV7-2	TRBJ2-2	NA	TGTGCCAGCAGCTTAGAGGGACTTTATCTCACCGGGGAGCTGTTTTTT	CASSLEGLYLTGELFF
many	TRBV12-3/TRBV12-4	TRBJ1-3	NA	TGTGCCAGCAGTTTAGCGACCCCCTCTGGAAACACCATATATTTT	CASSLATPSGNTIYF
many	TRBV5-1	TRBJ2-7	TRBD1	TGCGCCAGCAGCAGGGACAGTACCTCCTACGAGCAGTACTTC	CASSRDSTSYEQYF
many	TRBV12-3/TRBV12-4	TRBJ2-7	TRBD1	TGTGCCAGCAGTTTTACAGGGGTCTCCTACGAGCAGTACTTC	CASSFTGVSYEQYF
many	TRBV20-1	TRBJ2-4	NA	TGCAGTGCTAGACTGGGGCAACGGGGTTCCGAATACTTC	CSARLGQRGSEYF
many	TRBV12-3/TRBV12-4	TRBJ1-2	TRBD1	TGTGCCAGCGTGCCGGGACAGGGTTTCTATGGCTACACCTTC	CASVPGQGFYGYTF
many	TRBV12-3/TRBV12-4	TRBJ2-2	NA	TGTGCCAGCAGTTGGAGTTTAGCGAACACCGGGGAGCTGTTTTTT	CASSWSLANTGELFF
many	TRBV18	TRBJ2-2	NA	TGTGCCAGCTCACCACCGGCAGGGTTGGACGGGGAGCTGTTTTTT	CASSPPAGLDGELFF
many	TRBV5-6	TRBJ1-6	TRBD1	TGTGCCAGCAGCACTGACAGGGTGATGAATTCACCCCTCCACTTT	CASSTDRVMNSPLHF
NA	TRBV12-3/TRBV12-4	TRBJ2-1	TRBD2	TGTGCCAGCAGCCTCGCGGGGGTCCGAAACAATGAGCAGTTCTTC	CASSLAGVRNNEQFF
many	TRBV7-9	TRBJ1-5	NA	TGTGCCAGCAGCTTAGGTCGGATGTCCCAGCATTTT	CASSLGRMSQHF
many	TRBV12-3/TRBV12-4	TRBJ2-2	NA	TGTGCCAGCAGTTTAGGGGTCCGAACCGGGGAGCTGTTTTTT	CASSLGVRTGELFF
many	TRBV20-1	TRBJ2-3	TRBD1	TGCAGTCTCAAATACAGGGGAACTATGAAGACAGATACGCAGTATTTT	CSLKYRGTMKTDTQYF
NA	TRBV7-9	TRBJ2-5	NA	TGTGCCAGCAGCTTAGGGTCCGGCGGGGCGGGGACCCCGTACCAAGAGACCCAGTACTTC	CASSLGSGGAGTPYQETQYF
many	TRBV5-1	TRBJ2-5	TRBD2	TGCGCCAGCAGCTTCCAGCGGGGCCCGTCAGAGACCCAGTACTTC	CASSFQRGPSETQYF
many	TRBV11-3	TRBJ2-7	NA	TGTGCCAGCAGCCCCTTCCCCGGGGCCGCCTACGAGCAGTACTTC	CASSPFPGAAYEQYF
many	TRBV20-1	TRBJ1-1	NA	TGCAGTGCTAGAGATTTGGGATCGGACACTGAAGCTTTCTTT	CSARDLGSDTEAFF
many	TRBV28	TRBJ2-2	TRBD2	TGTGCCAGCACCTCTAGCGGGGGGGCTGGCGGGGAGCTGTTTTTT	CASTSSGGAGGELFF
many	TRBV20-1	TRBJ2-7	NA	TGCAGTGCCACAGACAGAGCCATCTACGAGCAGTACTTC	CSATDRAIYEQYF
many	TRBV5-1	TRBJ1-5	NA	TGCGCCAGCAGCTTGGATGTAGGGAATCAGCCCCAGCATTTT	CASSLDVGNQPQHF
NA	TRBV27	TRBJ2-2	NA	TGTGCCAGTACACCTTTGGGCGGAAACACCGGGGAGCTGTTTTTT	CASTPLGGNTGELFF
many	TRBV20-1	TRBJ2-4	NA	TGCAGTGCTCCCCTCAGGGGGGAAGCCAAAAACATTCAGTACTTC	CSAPLRGEAKNIQYF
many	TRBV5-1	TRBJ1-1	TRBD1	TGCGCCAGCAGTTCGACAGGGTCTGGCACTGAAGCTTTCTTT	CASSSTGSGTEAFF
NA	TRBV18	TRBJ2-1	TRBD1	TGTGCCAGCTCCCGGGACAGGGGGGACAATGAGCAGTTCTTC	CASSRDRGDNEQFF
many	TRBV6-5	TRBJ2-5	TRBD2	TGTGCCAGTGCCATAAGCGGGGGGGCCCGAGAGACCCAGTACTTC	CASAISGGARETQYF
many	TRBV7-9	TRBJ1-2	TRBD1	TGTGCCAGCAGCCGTCTAGGGACAGGGGATGGCTACACCTTC	CASSRLGTGDGYTF
many	TRBV7-8	TRBJ2-7	NA	TGTGCCAGCAGCTCAGGAAGCGCGAGACTTCGATCCGAGCAGTACTTC	CASSSGSARLRSEQYF
many	TRBV5-1	TRBJ1-3	TRBD1	TGCGCCAGCAGCTTTCTGGGACAGGGGGCGCGTGGAAACACCATATATTTT	CASSFLGQGARGNTIYF